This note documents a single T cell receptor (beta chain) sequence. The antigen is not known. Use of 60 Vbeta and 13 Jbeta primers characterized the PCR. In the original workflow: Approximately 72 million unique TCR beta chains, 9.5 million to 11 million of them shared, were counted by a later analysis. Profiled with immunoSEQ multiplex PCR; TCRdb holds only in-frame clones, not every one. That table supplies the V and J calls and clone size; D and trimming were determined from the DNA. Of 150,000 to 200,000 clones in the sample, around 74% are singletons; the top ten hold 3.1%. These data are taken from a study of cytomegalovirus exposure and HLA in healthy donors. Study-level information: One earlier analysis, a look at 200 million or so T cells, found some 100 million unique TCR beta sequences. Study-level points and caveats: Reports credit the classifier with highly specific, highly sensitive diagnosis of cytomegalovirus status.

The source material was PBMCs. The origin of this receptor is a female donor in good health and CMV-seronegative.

CDR3 in DNA: TGTGCCAGCTCATGGGGGACAGACAGCTCCTACGAGCAGTACTTC. It codes for CASSWGTDSSYEQYF. The V and J genes are TRBV6-5 and TRBJ2-7; TRBD1 matches 7 bases. Germline V CDR1 and CDR2: MNHEY, SVGAGI. Trimming at V came to 8 bases and at J to 0 bases, leaving 10 bases not matched to a gene. The CDR3 extends over 15 amino acids.